These 2 T cell receptor beta chains share one sample of origin, sequenced in a study of blood T cell repertoires in COVID-19. Assay used: immunoSEQ multiplex PCR; TCRdb lists only in-frame clones, some missing. Among roughly 300,000 clones listed, about 76% were seen once. Sample: peripheral blood. The source of these receptors is a woman aged 60-70 years with active or convalescent COVID-19.

This clone occurred once. The chain employs TRBV4-1 and TRBJ1-5; 10 positions match TRBD1. The V gene end was trimmed by 0 bases and the J gene end by 1 base; junction bases not matched to a gene: 12. The CDR3 extends over 20 amino acids. Per the germline V gene, CDR1 is MGHRA and CDR2 is YSYEKL. The CDR3 nucleotides read TGCGCCAGCAGCCAAGATTTTTCGGGACAGGGGATATCGAGCAATCAGCCCCAGCATTTT. This sequence encodes CASSQDFSGQGISSNQPQHF.

The chain employs TRBV6-6 and TRBJ1-5; no reliable D call. V was cut by 6 bases and J by 0 bases, with 12 bases left in between. There are 15 residues in the CDR3. The germline V gene has CDR1 MNHNY and CDR2 SVGAGI (reference sequence). CDR3 DNA: TGTGCCAGCAGCCTGGGCTTGCGTAGCAATCAGCCCCAGCATTTT. This codes for CASSLGLRSNQPQHF.